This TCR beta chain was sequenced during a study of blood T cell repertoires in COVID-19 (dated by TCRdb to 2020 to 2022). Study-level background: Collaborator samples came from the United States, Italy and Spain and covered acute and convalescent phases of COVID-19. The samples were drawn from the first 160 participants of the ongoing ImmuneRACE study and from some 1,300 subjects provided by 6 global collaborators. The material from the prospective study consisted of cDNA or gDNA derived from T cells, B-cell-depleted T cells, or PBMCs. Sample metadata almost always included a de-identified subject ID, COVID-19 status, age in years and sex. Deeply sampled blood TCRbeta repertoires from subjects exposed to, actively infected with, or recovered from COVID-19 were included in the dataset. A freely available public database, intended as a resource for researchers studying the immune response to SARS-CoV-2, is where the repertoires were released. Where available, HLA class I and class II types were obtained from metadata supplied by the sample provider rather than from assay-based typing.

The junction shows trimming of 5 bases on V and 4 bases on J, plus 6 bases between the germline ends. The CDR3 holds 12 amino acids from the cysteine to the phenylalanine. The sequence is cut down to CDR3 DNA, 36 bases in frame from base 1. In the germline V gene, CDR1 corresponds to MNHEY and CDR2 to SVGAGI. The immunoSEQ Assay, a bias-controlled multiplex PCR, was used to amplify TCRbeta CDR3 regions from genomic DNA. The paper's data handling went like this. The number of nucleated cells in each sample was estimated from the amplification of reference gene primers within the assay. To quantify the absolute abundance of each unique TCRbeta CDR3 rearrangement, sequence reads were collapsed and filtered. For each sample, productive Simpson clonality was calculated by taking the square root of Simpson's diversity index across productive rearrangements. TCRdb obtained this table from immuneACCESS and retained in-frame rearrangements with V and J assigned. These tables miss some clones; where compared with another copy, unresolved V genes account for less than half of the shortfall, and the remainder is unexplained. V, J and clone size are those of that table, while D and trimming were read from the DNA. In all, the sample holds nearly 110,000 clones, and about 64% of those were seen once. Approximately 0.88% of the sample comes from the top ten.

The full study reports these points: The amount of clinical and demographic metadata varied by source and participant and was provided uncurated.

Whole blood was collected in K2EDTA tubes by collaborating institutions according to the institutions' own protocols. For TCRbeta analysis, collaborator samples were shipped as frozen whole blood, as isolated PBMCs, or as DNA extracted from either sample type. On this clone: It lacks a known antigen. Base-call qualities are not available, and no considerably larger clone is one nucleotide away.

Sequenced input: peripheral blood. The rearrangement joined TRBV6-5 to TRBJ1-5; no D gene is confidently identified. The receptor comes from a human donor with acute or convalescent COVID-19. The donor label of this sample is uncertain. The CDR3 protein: CASSPLNQPQHF. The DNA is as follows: TGTGCCAGCAGTCCCTTAAATCAGCCCCAGCATTTT.